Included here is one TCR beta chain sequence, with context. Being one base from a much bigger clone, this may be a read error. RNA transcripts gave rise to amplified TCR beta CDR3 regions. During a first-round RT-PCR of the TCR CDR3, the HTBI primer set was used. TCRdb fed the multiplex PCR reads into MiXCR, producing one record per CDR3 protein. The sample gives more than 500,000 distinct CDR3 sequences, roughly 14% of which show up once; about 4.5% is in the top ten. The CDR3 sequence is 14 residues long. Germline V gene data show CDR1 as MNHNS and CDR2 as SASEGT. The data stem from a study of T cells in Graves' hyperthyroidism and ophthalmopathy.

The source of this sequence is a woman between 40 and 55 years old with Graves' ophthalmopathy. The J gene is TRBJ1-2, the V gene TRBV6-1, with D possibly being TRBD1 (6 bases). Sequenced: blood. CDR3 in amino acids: CAGRTDRSNYGYTF. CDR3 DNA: TGTGCCGGCAGGACCGACAGGTCTAACTATGGCTACACCTTC.